This TCR beta chain was recorded in a study of blood T cell repertoires in COVID-19. About the study: The United States, Italy and Spain were the sources of the acute and convalescent COVID-19 samples.

Per the original methods: Scientists estimated how many nucleated cells there were by amplifying reference gene primers. Profiled with immunoSEQ multiplex PCR; TCRdb holds only in-frame clones, not every one. D and trimming were read from the DNA, whereas the V and J calls and clone size are those reported in that table. The repertoire holds roughly 350,000 clones, around 91% seen once, with roughly 3.5% in the top ten. The ends were cut back, 7 bases at V and 0 bases at J, with 15 bases in the middle. This CDR3 region has 14 residues. Germline V gives CDR1 SQVTM, CDR2 ANQGSEA. The sample was peripheral blood. The V and J genes are TRBV29-1 and TRBJ1-1; a weak D match, TRBD1 (6 bases). The clonotype originates from a woman under 30 who had recovered from COVID-19. CDR3 residues: CSGVTGYMNTEAFF. The CDR3 DNA is TGCAGCGGTGTGACAGGCTACATGAACACTGAAGCTTTCTTT.